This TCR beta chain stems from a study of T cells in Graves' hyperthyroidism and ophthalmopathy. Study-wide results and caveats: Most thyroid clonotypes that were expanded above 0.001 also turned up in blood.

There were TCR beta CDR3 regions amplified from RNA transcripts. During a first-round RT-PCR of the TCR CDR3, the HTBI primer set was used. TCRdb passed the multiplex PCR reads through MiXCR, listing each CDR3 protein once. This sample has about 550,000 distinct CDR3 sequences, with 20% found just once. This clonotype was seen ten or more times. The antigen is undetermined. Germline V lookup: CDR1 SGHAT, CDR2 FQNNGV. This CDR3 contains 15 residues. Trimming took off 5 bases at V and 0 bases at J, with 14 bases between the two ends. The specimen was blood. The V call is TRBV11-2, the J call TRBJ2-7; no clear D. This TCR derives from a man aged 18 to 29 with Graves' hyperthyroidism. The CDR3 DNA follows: TGTGCCAGCAGCGGAAGGGAACGGTCCTCCTACGAGCAGTACTTC. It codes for CASSGRERSSYEQYF. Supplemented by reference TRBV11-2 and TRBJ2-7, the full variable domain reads EAGVAQSPRYKIIEKRQSVAFWCNPISGHATLYWYQQILGQGPKLLIQFQNNGVVDDSQLPKDRFSAERLKGVDSTLKIQPAKLEDSAVYLCASSGRERSSYEQYFGPGTRLTVT.